This T cell receptor (beta chain) was sequenced in a study of blood T cell repertoires in COVID-19. Study summary: Italy, Spain and the United States were the sources of the convalescent and acute COVID-19 samples.

What the recovered Cohort 3 donors had was two negative PCRs, clearance, or symptom resolution. Under the authors' procedure: From reference gene primer amplification, estimates of nucleated cell counts were derived. TCRdb keeps only in-frame clones here, not all; method: immunoSEQ multiplex PCR. That table furnishes V, J and clone size, whereas the DNA furnished D and trimming. This sample has 300,000 to 350,000 clones; roughly 87% occur once, and the top ten carry 1%. The V gene's germline CDR1 is MDHEN and CDR2 SYDVKM. This CDR3 has 15 residues. The V end was cut by 5 bases, the J end by 0 bases, with 11 bases between.

The V call is TRBV28, the J call TRBJ1-3, with D tentatively TRBD1 (5 bases). The material sequenced was PBMCs or T cells enriched from blood (not recorded which). The TCR was taken from a woman aged 30 to 39 who had recovered from COVID-19. In DNA form, the CDR3 reads TGTGCCAGCAGTATTGACAGCTTCTCTGGAAACACCATATATTTT. As protein: CASSIDSFSGNTIYF.